The source of this TCR beta chain is a study of beta chain features in type 1 diabetes. Study findings and constraints: TCRB CDR3 length was moderately but significantly reduced in all four CD4+ subsets of Type 1 diabetes patients.

Germline V lookup: CDR1 SEHNR, CDR2 FQNEAQ (reference sequence). V lost 7 bases, J lost 0 bases, and 4 bases stayed unmatched. This CDR3 is 15 amino acids long. All of the isolated RNA was reverse transcribed, so expressed TCRB transcripts were sequenced. Sequencing used immunoSEQ multiplex PCR; TCRdb keeps in-frame clones, though not all of them. This sample has roughly 160,000 clones, with around 8.6% found just once. This clone was found a few times. The antigen remains unidentified. The source of this sequence is a woman aged 18 to 35 with type 1 diabetes. The chain carries TRBV7-9 and TRBJ2-3; TRBD1 matches at 10 bases. The sample comprised central memory CD4+ T cells from blood. Written as DNA, the CDR3 is TGTGCCAGCACCAGACAGGGGGCCAGCACAGATACGCAGTATTTT. Its protein product is CASTRQGASTDTQYF.